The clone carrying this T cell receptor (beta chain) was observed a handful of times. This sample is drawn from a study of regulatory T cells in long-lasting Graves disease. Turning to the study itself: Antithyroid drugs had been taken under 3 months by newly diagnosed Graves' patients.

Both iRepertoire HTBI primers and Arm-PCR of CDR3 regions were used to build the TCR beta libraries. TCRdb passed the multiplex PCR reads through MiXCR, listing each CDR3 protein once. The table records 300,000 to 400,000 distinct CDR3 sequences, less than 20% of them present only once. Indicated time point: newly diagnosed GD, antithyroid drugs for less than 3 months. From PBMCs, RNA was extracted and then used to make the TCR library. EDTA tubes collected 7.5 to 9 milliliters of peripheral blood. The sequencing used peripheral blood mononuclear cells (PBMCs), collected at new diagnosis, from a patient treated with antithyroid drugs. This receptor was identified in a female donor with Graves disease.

CDR3: CASSELRGGQPQHF. The DNA of the CDR3 is TGTGCCAGCAGTGAGTTACGGGGCGGGCAGCCCCAGCATTTT. The chain links TRBV6-1 to TRBJ1-5; possible D gene TRBD1, 5 bases. The V gene lost 3 bases and the J gene lost 7 bases, with 13 bases spanning the gap. Germline loops: CDR1 MNHNS, CDR2 SASEGT. This CDR3 region has 14 residues.